A single sample gave rise to the 9 T cell receptor beta chains below, sequenced in a study of shared clonotypes between healthy human individuals. This table comes from immunoSEQ multiplex PCR, and its TCRdb copy is limited to in-frame clones, with some not included. The data show over 850,000 clones, roughly 74% seen once. The source material was memory CD4+ T cells from PBMCs. Indicated subset: CD45RA-negative fraction. The receptors here all came from a man aged 18 to 35 in good health. Some clones in this sample may be carry-over from other donors' samples.

This clone was observed at least ten times. The CDR3 coding sequence is TGTGCCAGCTCACCAAACGGGGTCCAAGAGACCCAGTACTTC. Translated, it gives CASSPNGVQETQYF. The genes are TRBV18 and TRBJ2-5, with D possibly TRBD2 on 5 matching bases. Germline values: CDR1 KGHSH, CDR2 LQKENI. CDR3 length: 14 residues. The V end lost 2 bases, the J end lost 1 base, and 8 bases lay between the germline ends.

The chain recombines TRBV28 with TRBJ2-3, with D perhaps matching TRBD2 (6 bases). CDR1 and CDR2 from the germline V gene are MDHEN and SYDVKM. The V gene lost 6 bases and the J gene lost 2 bases, with 12 bases spanning the gap. This CDR3 is 14 amino acids long. The CDR3 bases are TGTGCCAGCAGGACTAGTCACCCCACAGATACGCAGTATTTT. Its translation is CASRTSHPTDTQYF. The variable domain in full, completed from reference TRBV28 and TRBJ2-3, reads DVKVTQSSRYLVKRTGEKVFLECVQDMDHENMFWYRQDPGLGLRLIYFSYDVKMKEKGDIPEGYSVSREKKERFSLILESASTNQTSMYLCASRTSHPTDTQYFGPGTRLTVL.

This clone has a handful of counts. The chain recombines TRBV6-5 with TRBJ1-2, with TRBD1 as a possible D gene (6 bases). The ends were cut back, 6 bases at V and 7 bases at J, with 9 bases in the middle. The CDR3 totals 11 residues. Germline CDR1 reads MNHEY; CDR2 reads SVGAGI. The CDR3 spells CASSPGVGYTF. In DNA, the CDR3 is TGTGCCAGCAGCCCAGGGGTTGGCTACACCTTC.

As DNA, the CDR3 is TGTGCCAGCAGCTTAGTTCCTAGCGCGCAGTTCTTC. Amino acid sequence: CASSLVPSAQFF. V usage is TRBV11-2 and J usage is TRBJ2-1, with D tentatively TRBD2 (6 bases). V dropped 1 base and J dropped 12 bases, with 10 bases sitting between them. Germline V gene lookup returns CDR1 SGHAT and CDR2 FQNNGV. This CDR3 has 12 amino acids. The full variable domain, with the rest looked up from reference TRBV11-2 and TRBJ2-1, is EAGVAQSPRYKIIEKRQSVAFWCNPISGHATLYWYQQILGQGPKLLIQFQNNGVVDDSQLPKDRFSAERLKGVDSTLKIQPAKLEDSAVYLCASSLVPSAQFFGPGTRLTVL.

The chain has TRBV11-2 and TRBJ2-2; 13 bases agree with TRBD2. The trim removed 1 base at V and 7 bases at J, leaving 12 bases unmatched. CDR3 length equals 19 residues. The V gene's germline CDR1 is SGHAT and CDR2 FQNNGV. In DNA form, the CDR3 reads TGTGCCAGCAGCTTAGCCGGAAGCGGACTAGCGGGAGTCGGCGGGGAGCTGTTTTTT. Translating gives CASSLAGSGLAGVGGELFF.

The table lists this clone with a few counts. The rearrangement joins TRBV5-3 to TRBJ1-3; 7 bases are shared with TRBD1. TRBV5-3 is flagged as an ORF with uncertain function. Germline trimming cut 4 bases from V and 0 bases from J; bases unmatched to any gene: 13. CDR3 length: 18 amino acids. CDR3 in DNA: TGTGCCAGAAGCACCACAGGGGCCCTTCTAACCTCTGGAAACACCATATATTTT. It yields the protein CARSTTGALLTSGNTIYF.

The genes are TRBV19 and TRBJ1-5; D unresolved. Germline CDR1 is LNHDA and CDR2 is SQIVND (reference sequence). The ends were cut back, 5 bases at V and 2 bases at J, with 16 bases in the middle. This CDR3 has 16 amino acids. CDR3 sequence: CASSSGRTRGNQPQHF. The CDR3 DNA follows: TGTGCCAGTAGTTCCGGACGGACTAGGGGCAATCAGCCCCAGCATTTT.

The V and J genes are TRBV2 and TRBJ2-1; tentative D call: TRBD1 (6 bases). This CDR3 comprises 14 residues. Trimming removed 5 bases from V and 9 bases from J, with 17 bases in between. Germline CDR1 and CDR2: SNHLY and FYNNEI. The CDR3 DNA follows: TGTGCCAGCAGTTTATCCAGGGGTTGGGGTGAGCAGTTCTTC. Protein product: CASSLSRGWGEQFF. The whole variable domain, filled in from reference TRBV2 and TRBJ2-1, reads EPEVTQTPSHQVTQMGQEVILRCVPISNHLYFYWYRQILGQKVEFLVSFYNNEISEKSEIFDDQFSVERPDGSNFTLKIRSTKLEDSAMYFCASSLSRGWGEQFFGPGTRLTVL.

V is TRBV11-2 and J is TRBJ2-7; 11 nucleotides line up with TRBD2. This CDR3 spans 15 amino acids. The V gene end was trimmed by 5 bases and the J gene end by 2 bases; junction bases not matched to a gene: 5. Germline V gives CDR1 SGHAT, CDR2 FQNNGV. In DNA, the CDR3 is TGTGCCAGCAGCGCACTAGCGGGAGCGACCTACGAGCAGTACTTC. It translates to CASSALAGATYEQYF.